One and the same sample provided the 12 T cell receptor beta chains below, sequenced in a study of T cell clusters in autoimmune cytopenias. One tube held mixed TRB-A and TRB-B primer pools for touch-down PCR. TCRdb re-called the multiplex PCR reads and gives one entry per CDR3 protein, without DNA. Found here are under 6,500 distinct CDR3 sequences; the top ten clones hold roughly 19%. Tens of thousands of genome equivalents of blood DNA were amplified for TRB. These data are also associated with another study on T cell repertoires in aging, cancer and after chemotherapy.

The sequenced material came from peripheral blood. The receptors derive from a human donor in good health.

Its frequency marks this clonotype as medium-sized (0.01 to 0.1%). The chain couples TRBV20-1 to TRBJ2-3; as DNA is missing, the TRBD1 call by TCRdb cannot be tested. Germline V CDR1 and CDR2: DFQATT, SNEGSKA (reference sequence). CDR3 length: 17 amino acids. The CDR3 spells CSARDGQRRGNTDTQYF.

The CDR3 protein is CASTRQGPTYEQYF. The chain couples TRBV6-1 to TRBJ2-7; the D call of TRBD1 rests on TCRdb alone, since no DNA is present to check it. Germline loops: CDR1 MNHNS, CDR2 SASEGT. The CDR3 has 14 residues.

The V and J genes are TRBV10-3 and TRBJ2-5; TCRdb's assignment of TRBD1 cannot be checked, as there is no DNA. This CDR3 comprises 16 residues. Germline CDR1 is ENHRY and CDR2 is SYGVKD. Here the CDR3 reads CAISDTQGSGQETQYF.

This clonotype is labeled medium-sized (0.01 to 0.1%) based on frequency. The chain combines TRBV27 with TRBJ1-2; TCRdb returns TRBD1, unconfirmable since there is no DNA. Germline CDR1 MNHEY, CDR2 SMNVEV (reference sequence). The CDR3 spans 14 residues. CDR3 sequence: CASSWSGPGYGYTF.

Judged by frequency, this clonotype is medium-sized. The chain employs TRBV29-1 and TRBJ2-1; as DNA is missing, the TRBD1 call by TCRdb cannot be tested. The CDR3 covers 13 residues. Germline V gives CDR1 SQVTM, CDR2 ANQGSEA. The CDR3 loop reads CSGGTGGPGEQFF.

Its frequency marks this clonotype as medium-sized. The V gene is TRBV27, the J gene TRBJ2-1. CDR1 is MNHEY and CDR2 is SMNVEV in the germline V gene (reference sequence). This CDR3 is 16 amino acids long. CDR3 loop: CASSLLQGRSYNEQFF.

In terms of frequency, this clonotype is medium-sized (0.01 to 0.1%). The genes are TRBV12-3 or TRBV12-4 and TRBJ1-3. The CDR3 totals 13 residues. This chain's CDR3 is CASSRLVGNTIYF.

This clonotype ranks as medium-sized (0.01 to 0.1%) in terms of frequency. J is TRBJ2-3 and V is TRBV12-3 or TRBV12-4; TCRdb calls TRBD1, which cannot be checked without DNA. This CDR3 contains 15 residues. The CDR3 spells CASSPGTASTDTQYF.

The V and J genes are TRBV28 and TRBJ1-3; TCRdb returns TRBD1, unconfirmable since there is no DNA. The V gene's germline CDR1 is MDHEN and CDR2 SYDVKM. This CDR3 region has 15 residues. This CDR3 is CASSLTGGTGNTIYF. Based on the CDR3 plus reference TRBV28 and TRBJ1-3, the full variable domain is DVKVTQSSRYLVKRTGEKVFLECVQDMDHENMFWYRQDPGLGLRLIYFSYDVKMKEKGDIPEGYSVSREKKERFSLILESASTNQTSMYLCASSLTGGTGNTIYFGEGSWLTVV.

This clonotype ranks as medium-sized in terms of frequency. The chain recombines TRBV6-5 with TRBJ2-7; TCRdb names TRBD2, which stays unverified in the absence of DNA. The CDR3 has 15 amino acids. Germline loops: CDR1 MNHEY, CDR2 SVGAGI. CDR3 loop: CASSYSTSGTDEQYF.

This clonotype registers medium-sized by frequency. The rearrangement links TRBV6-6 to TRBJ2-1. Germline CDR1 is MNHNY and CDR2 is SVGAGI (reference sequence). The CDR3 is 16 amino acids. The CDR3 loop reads CASSSTRGSPYNEQFF.

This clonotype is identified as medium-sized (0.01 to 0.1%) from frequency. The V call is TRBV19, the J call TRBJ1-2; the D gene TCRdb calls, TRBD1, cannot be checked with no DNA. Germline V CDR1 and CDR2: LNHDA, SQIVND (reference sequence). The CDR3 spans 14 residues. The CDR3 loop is CASSITGVRYGYTF.